The 9 T cell receptor beta chains given below trace back to one sample, sequenced in a study of cytomegalovirus exposure and HLA in healthy donors. The PCR made use of 60 Vbeta and 13 Jbeta primers. Using immunoSEQ multiplex PCR, the repertoire was profiled, and TCRdb retains in-frame clones only, with some absent. The data show about 180,000 clones, 82% seen once. The sequenced material came from PBMCs. These receptors all stem from a man aged 40-49 years in good health and CMV-seronegative.

The chain is built from TRBV7-2 and TRBJ2-1; 7 bases are shared with TRBD1. CDR3 size: 16 residues. J gave up 0 bases and V 0 bases, and 2 bases lay outside the gene matches. Per germline, CDR1 SGHTA and CDR2 FQGNSA. CDR3 coding DNA: TGTGCCAGCAGCTTAGCTCGGGACAGCTCCTACAATGAGCAGTTCTTC. This gives the protein CASSLARDSSYNEQFF. The entire variable domain, with the rest obtained from reference TRBV7-2 and TRBJ2-1, is as follows: GAGVSQSPSNKVTEKGKDVELRCDPISGHTALYWYRQSLGQGLEFLIYFQGNSAPDKSGLPSDRFSAERTGGSVSTLTIQRTQQEDSAVYLCASSLARDSSYNEQFFGPGTRLTVL.

This clone was seen a single time. V gene TRBV28 combines with J gene TRBJ2-5, with D uncertain. CDR1 MDHEN and CDR2 SYDVKM come from the germline V gene. V was trimmed by 2 bases and J by 6 bases, leaving 7 bases between them. This CDR3 comprises 12 residues. In DNA form, the CDR3 reads TGTGCCAGCAGTTTAATCAGTCAGACCCAGTACTTC. Protein sequence: CASSLISQTQYF.

The CDR3 reads CASTGYEQYF. In DNA, the CDR3 is TGTGCCAGCACAGGGTACGAGCAGTACTTC. The chain links TRBV27 to TRBJ2-7; D perhaps matches TRBD1 (5 bases). This CDR3 spans 10 amino acids. Trimming pared 7 bases from V and 4 bases from J, leaving 5 bases between. Germline CDR1 reads MNHEY; CDR2 reads SMNVEV (reference sequence).

The rearrangement uses TRBV6-1 and TRBJ2-7; 9 bases map to TRBD2. The J segment lost 5 bases and the V segment lost 5 bases, leaving 10 bases of the junction unmatched. Germline V CDR1 and CDR2: MNHNS, SASEGT. The CDR3 has 15 amino acids. As DNA, the CDR3 is TGTGCCAGCAGTTCAGTAGCGGGGGTCCCTAACGAGCAGTACTTC. Its translation: CASSSVAGVPNEQYF.

V and J are TRBV6-5 and TRBJ2-4; tentatively, D is TRBD2 (6 bases). Germline CDR1 is MNHEY and CDR2 is SVGAGI. This CDR3 comprises 11 residues. V was cut by 5 bases and J by 8 bases, with 7 bases left in between. The CDR3 DNA reads TGTGCCAGCAGTAGGGAGGACATTCAGTACTTC. Protein product: CASSREDIQYF.

CDR3 amino acids: CASSPAGTENSPLHF. The CDR3 DNA sequence: TGTGCCAGCAGCCCCGCGGGGACAGAGAATTCACCCCTCCACTTT. The chain couples TRBV9 to TRBJ1-6; 7 bases match TRBD1. This CDR3 spans 15 amino acids. The V gene end was trimmed by 4 bases and the J gene end by 7 bases; junction bases not matched to a gene: 8. From germline, CDR1 is SGDLS and CDR2 YYNGEE.

V and J are TRBV11-2 and TRBJ2-2; D gene unclear. The CDR3 is made up of 15 amino acids. The V gene lost 8 bases and the J gene lost 0 bases, with 13 bases spanning the gap. Per the germline V gene, CDR1 is SGHAT and CDR2 is FQNNGV. The CDR3 sequence: CASLRSSANTGELFF. The CDR3 bases are TGTGCCAGCCTAAGGTCCAGCGCGAACACCGGGGAGCTGTTTTTT.

This sequence joins TRBV9 and TRBJ2-1, with TRBD2 identical over 7 bases. The CDR3 length is 14 residues. Germline assignment: CDR1 SGDLS and CDR2 YYNGEE. The V segment lost 7 bases and the J segment 0 bases; nucleotides outside the gene matches: 4. CDR3 sequence: CASGREGSYNEQFF. The CDR3 bases are TGTGCCAGCGGGAGGGAGGGCTCCTACAATGAGCAGTTCTTC.

The rearrangement joins TRBV11-3 to TRBJ2-1; 7 bases align to TRBD1. Trimming cost V 5 bases and J 5 bases; bases outside gene matches: 3. The length of the CDR3 is 13 residues. Germline CDR1 is SGHNT and CDR2 is YENEEA. CDR3 in DNA: TGTGCCAGCAGCCTGGGACAGCACAATGAGCAGTTCTTC. This encodes CASSLGQHNEQFF.